This T cell receptor (beta chain) was recorded in a study of T cell responses to AZD1222 COVID-19 vaccine. This CDR3 is built from 17 residues. The V segment lost 3 bases and the J segment 2 bases; nucleotides outside the gene matches: 7. From germline, CDR1 is SGHDT and CDR2 YYEEEE. Repertoires were generated with immunoSEQ multiplex PCR, while TCRdb's copy carries only in-frame clones and drops some. The sample lists 120,000 to 150,000 clones; roughly 87% were seen once. The chain recombines TRBV5-6 with TRBJ1-5; 11 positions agree with TRBD1. The TCR originated in an adult who received the MenACWY meningococcal vaccine as a control. The sequenced sample was peripheral blood, obtained 28 days after the second dose of the MenACWY control vaccine. CDR3 loop: CASSSGTGGLGNQPQHF. The CDR3 bases are TGTGCCAGCAGCTCCGGGACAGGGGGTCTGGGCAATCAGCCCCAGCATTTT.